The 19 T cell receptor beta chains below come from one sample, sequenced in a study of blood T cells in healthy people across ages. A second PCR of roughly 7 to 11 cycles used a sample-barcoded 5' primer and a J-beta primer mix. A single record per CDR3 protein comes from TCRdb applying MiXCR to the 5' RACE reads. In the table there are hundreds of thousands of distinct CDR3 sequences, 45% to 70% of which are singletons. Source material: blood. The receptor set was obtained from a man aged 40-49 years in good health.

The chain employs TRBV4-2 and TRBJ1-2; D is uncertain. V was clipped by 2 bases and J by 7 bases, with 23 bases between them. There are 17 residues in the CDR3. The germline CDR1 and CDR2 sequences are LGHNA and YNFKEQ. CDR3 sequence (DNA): TGTGCCAGCAGCCAACTCCGCTTTGCGGGAGCTGGTGGTGGCTACACCTTC. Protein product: CASSQLRFAGAGGGYTF.

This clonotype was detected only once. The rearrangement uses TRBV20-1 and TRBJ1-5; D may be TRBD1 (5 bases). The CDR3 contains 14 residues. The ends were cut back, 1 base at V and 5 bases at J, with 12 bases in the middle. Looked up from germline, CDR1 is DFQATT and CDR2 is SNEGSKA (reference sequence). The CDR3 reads CSARGGDADQPQHF. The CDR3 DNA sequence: TGCAGTGCTAGAGGAGGGGACGCGGATCAGCCCCAGCATTTT.

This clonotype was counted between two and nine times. The CDR3 DNA is TGTGCCACCGCTAGGACGGGTTACAATGAGCAGTTCTTC. This encodes CATARTGYNEQFF. This chain links TRBV24-1 with TRBJ2-1; D uncertain. The CDR3 covers 13 residues. Trimming left V 9 bases short and J 4 bases short, with 12 bases between. The germline V gene encodes CDR1 KGHDR and CDR2 SFDVKD.

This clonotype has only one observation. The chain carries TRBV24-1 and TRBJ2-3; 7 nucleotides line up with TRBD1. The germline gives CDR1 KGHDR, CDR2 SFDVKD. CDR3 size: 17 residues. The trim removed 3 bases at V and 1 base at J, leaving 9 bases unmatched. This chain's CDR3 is CATSDGQQGWGTDTQYF. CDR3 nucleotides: TGTGCCACCAGTGATGGCCAACAGGGGTGGGGCACAGATACGCAGTATTTT.

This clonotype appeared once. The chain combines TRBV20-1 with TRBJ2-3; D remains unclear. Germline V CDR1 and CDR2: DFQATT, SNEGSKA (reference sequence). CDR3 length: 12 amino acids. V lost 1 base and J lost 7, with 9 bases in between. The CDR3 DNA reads TGCAGTGCTAGAGTGGAGTCGTATACGCAGTATTTT. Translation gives CSARVESYTQYF.

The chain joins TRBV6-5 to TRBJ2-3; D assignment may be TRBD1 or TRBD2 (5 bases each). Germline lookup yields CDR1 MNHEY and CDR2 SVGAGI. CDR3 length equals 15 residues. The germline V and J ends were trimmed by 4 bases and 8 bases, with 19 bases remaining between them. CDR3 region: CASSSTGGSVGTQYF. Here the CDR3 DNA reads TGTGCCAGCAGTTCCACAGGCGGGTCCGTGGGTACGCAGTATTTT.

CDR3 DNA sequence: TGTGCCAGCAGCTTAGTCCCTAGCGGGAGGGGTTACAATGAGCAGTTCTTC. Protein sequence: CASSLVPSGRGYNEQFF. The V and J genes are TRBV7-9 and TRBJ2-1; 12 nucleotides align to TRBD2. Germline CDR1 reads SEHNR; CDR2 reads FQNEAQ (reference sequence). V lost 1 base and J lost 4; bases outside the gene matches: 5. The CDR3 runs 17 residues.

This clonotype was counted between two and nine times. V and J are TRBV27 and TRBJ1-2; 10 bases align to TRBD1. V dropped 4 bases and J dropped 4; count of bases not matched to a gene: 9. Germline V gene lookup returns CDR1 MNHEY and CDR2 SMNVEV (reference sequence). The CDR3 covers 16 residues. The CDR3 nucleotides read TGTGCCAGCAGTTCCGAGTGGGGACAGGGGCTCTATGGCTACACCTTC. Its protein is CASSSEWGQGLYGYTF.

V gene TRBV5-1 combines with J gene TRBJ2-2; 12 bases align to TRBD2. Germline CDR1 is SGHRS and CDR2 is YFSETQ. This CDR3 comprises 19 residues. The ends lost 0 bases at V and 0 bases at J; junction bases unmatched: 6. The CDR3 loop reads CASSLVQTSGGANTGELFF. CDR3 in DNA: TGCGCCAGCAGCTTGGTCCAGACTAGCGGGGGAGCGAACACCGGGGAGCTGTTTTTT. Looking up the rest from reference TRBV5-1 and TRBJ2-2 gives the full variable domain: KAGVTQTPRYLIKTRGQQVTLSCSPISGHRSVSWYQQTPGQGLQFLFEYFSETQRNKGNFPGRFSGRQFSNSRSEMNVSTLELGDSALYLCASSLVQTSGGANTGELFFGEGSRLTVL.

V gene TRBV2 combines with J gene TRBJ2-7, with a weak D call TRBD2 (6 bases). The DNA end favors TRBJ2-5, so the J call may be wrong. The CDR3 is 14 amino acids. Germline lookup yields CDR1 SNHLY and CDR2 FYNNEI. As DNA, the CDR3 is TGTGCCAGCAGTGTCGGGCAGGAGGGGGAGACCCAGTACTTC. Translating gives CASSVGQEGETQYF.

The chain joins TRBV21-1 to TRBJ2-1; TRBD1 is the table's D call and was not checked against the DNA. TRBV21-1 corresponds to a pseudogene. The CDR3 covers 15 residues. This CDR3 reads CASSKTGHEYNEQFF. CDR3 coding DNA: TGTGCCAGCAGCAAAACGGGACACGAGTACAATGAGCAGTTCTTC.

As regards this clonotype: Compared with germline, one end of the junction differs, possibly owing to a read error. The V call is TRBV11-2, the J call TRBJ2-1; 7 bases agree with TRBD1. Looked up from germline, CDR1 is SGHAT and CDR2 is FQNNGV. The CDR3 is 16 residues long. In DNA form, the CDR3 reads TGTGCCAGCAGCTCCCAGACAGGGAGAGCCTACAATGAGCAGTTATTC. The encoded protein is CASSSQTGRAYNEQLF. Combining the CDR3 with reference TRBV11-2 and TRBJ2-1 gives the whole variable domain EAGVAQSPRYKIIEKRQSVAFWCNPISGHATLYWYQQILGQGPKLLIQFQNNGVVDDSQLPKDRFSAERLKGVDSTLKIQPAKLEDSAVYLCASSSQTGRAYNEQLFGPGTRLTVL.

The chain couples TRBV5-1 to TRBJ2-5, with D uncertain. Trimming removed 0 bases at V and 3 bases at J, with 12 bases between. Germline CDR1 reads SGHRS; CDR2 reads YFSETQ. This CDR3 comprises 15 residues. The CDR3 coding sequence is TGCGCCAGCAGCTTGGCTCCGACAACCAAAGAGACCCAGTACTTC. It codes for CASSLAPTTKETQYF.

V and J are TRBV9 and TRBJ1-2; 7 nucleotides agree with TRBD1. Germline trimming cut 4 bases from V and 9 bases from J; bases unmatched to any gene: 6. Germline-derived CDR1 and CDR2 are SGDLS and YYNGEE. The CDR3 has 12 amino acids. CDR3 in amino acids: CASSPETGSYTF. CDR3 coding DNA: TGTGCCAGCAGCCCAGAGACAGGGAGCTACACCTTC.

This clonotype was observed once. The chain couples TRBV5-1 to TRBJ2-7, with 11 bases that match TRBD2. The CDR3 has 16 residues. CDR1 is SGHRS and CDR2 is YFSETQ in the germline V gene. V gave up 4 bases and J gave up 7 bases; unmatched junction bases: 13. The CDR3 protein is CASSPTSGGFYNEQYF. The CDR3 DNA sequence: TGCGCCAGCAGCCCAACTAGCGGGGGTTTTTACAATGAGCAGTACTTC.

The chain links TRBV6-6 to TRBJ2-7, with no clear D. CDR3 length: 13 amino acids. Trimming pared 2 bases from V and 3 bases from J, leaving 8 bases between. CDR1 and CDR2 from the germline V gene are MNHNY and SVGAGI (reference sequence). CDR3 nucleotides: TGTGCCAGCAGTTACCCCGCGGTCTACGAGCAGTACTTC. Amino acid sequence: CASSYPAVYEQYF.

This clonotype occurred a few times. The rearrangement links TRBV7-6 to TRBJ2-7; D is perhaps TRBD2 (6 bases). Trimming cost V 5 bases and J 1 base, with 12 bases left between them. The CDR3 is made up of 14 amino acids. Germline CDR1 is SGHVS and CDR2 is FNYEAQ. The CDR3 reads CASSPGVESYEQYF. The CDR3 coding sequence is TGTGCCAGCAGCCCGGGAGTTGAGTCCTACGAGCAGTACTTC. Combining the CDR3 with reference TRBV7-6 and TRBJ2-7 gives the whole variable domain GAGVSQSPRYKVTKRGQDVALRCDPISGHVSLYWYRQALGQGPEFLTYFNYEAQQDKSGLPNDRFSAERPEGSISTLTIQRTEQRDSAMYRCASSPGVESYEQYFGPGTRLTVT.

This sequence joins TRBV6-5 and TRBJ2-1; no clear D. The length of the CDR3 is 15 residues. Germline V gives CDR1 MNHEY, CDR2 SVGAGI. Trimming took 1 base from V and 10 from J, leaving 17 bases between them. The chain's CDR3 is CASSYLSFPKLEQFF. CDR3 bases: TGTGCCAGCAGTTACTTATCTTTCCCGAAGCTGGAGCAGTTCTTC.

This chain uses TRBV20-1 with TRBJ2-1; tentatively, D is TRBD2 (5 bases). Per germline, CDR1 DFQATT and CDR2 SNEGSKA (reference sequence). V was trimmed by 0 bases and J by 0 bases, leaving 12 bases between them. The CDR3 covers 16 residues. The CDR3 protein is CSARDLKRSSYNEQFF. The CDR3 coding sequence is TGCAGTGCTAGAGACCTTAAGCGGAGCTCCTACAATGAGCAGTTCTTC.